This TCR beta chain emerged from a study of T-cell memory formation after mild COVID-19. At the level of the study: Each donor largely had its own TCR clusters. Notes on the study in general: For contracting clones, CD4+ ones sat mainly in CM and EM, CD8+ in EMRA.

Each CDR3 protein is one row after TCRdb ran MiXCR on the 5' RACE reads. Counted here are about 150,000 distinct CDR3 sequences, 5.5% to 7% occurring once; the ten biggest clones make up roughly 1.9%. The V end was cut by 0 bases, the J end by 6 bases, with 7 bases between. CDR3 length equals 13 residues. Per the germline V gene, CDR1 is LNHNV and CDR2 is YYDKDF (reference sequence). This clonotype was counted only a few times. No antigen is known for it. V and J are TRBV15 and TRBJ2-3; no clear D gene. This TCR was recovered from an adult woman who had mild COVID-19 (a few samples of this study predate the infection). Cell type and time point are not known. The sequenced material came from PBMCs or a T cell subset sorted from them (not recorded which). CDR3 in amino acids: CATSRDGKDTQYF. CDR3 DNA: TGTGCCACCAGCAGAGATGGGAAGGATACGCAGTATTTT.